This section outlines one TCR beta chain sequence together with its context. Its antigen is still unknown. Each donor was healthy, and each was a bone marrow donor. The data belong to a study of cytomegalovirus exposure and HLA in healthy donors. Study-level findings and limits: Confirmation in vitro established that a few CMV-associated chains were specific for CMV antigens. Researchers reportedly found TCR beta sequences accurately predicted most subjects' HLA-A and HLA-B alleles. A missense DCLRE1C variant was associated with V- and J-gene trimming of TCR beta chains in a later analysis, and an independent cohort replicated the association.

V was shortened by 4 bases and J by 8 bases, with 16 bases between the two germline ends. The CDR3 is 14 residues long. CDR1 is SGDLS and CDR2 is YYNGEE in the germline V gene. A multiplex PCR was run with 60 Vbeta primers and 13 Jbeta primers. The assay was immunoSEQ multiplex PCR, and TCRdb's table has in-frame clones only and misses some. The sample totals 100,000 to 150,000 clones. The rearrangement links TRBV9 to TRBJ2-1; D perhaps matches TRBD2 (6 bases). Sequenced: PBMCs. This sequence was found in a young man in good health and CMV-seronegative. The DNA of the CDR3 is TGTGCCAGCAGCCCCCGGGCCTCGGGGGATGAGCAGTTCTTC. It specifies CASSPRASGDEQFF.